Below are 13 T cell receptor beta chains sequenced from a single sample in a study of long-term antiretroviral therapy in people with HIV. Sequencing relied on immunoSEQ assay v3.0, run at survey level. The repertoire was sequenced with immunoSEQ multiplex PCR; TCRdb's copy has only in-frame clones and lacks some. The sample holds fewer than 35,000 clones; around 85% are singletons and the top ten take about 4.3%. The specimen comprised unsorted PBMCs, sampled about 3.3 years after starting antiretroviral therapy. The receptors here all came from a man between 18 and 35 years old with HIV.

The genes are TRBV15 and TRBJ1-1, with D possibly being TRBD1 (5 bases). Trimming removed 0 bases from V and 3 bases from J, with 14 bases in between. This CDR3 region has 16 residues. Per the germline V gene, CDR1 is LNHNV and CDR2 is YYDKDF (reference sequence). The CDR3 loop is CATSRDLPRGDTEAFF. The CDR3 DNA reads TGTGCCACCAGCAGAGATCTGCCGAGAGGGGACACTGAAGCTTTCTTT.

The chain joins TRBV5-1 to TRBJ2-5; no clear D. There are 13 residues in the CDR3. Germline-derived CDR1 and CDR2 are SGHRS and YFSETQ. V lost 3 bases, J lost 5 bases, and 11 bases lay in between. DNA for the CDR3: TGCGCCAGCAGCTATTACAGTGGGGAGACCCAGTACTTC. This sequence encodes CASSYYSGETQYF.

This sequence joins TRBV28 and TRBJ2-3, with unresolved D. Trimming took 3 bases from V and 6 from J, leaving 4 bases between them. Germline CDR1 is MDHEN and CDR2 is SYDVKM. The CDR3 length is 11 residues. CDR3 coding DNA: TGTGCCAGCAGTTTCGGCGATACGCAGTATTTT. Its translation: CASSFGDTQYF.

The CDR3 reads CASRTPGTGTSPLHF. The CDR3 nucleotides are TGTGCCAGCAGAACTCCCGGGACAGGGACCTCACCCCTCCACTTT. The chain has TRBV6-5 and TRBJ1-6; 9 bases map to TRBD1. Germline V gives CDR1 MNHEY, CDR2 SVGAGI. With V trimmed by 6 bases and J by 10 bases, 10 bases remained unmatched. This CDR3 has 15 amino acids.

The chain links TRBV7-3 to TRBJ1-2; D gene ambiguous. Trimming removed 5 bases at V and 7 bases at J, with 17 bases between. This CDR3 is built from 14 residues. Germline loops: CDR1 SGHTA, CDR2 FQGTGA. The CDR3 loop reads CASSLHAADLGYTF. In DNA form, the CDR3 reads TGTGCCAGCAGCCTCCACGCCGCGGATCTTGGCTACACCTTC.

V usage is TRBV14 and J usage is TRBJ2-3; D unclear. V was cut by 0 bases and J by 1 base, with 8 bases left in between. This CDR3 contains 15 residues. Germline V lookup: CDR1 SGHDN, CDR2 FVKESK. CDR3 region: CASSQERGRTDTQYF. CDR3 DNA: TGTGCCAGCAGCCAAGAAAGAGGACGCACAGATACGCAGTATTTT.

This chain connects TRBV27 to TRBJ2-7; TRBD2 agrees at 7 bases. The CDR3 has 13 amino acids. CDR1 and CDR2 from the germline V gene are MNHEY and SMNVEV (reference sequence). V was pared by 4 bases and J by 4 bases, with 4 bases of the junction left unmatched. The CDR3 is CASSWGGSYEQYF. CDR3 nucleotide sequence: TGTGCCAGCAGTTGGGGCGGGAGTTACGAGCAGTACTTC.

In DNA form, the CDR3 reads TGTGCCAGTAGTATAGGGGGAACATCGCATTTT. Protein product: CASSIGGTSHF. This sequence joins TRBV19 and TRBJ1-5; D gene ambiguous. The CDR3 consists of 11 residues. Germline V lookup: CDR1 LNHDA, CDR2 SQIVND (reference sequence). Trimming removed 1 base at V and 15 bases at J, with 10 bases between.

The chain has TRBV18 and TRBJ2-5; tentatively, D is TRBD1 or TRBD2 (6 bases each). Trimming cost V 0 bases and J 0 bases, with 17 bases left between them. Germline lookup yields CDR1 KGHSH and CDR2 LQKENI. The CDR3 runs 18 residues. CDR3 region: CASSPPDWGAEYQETQYF. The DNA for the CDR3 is TGTGCCAGCTCACCACCTGATTGGGGGGCCGAATACCAAGAGACCCAGTACTTC.

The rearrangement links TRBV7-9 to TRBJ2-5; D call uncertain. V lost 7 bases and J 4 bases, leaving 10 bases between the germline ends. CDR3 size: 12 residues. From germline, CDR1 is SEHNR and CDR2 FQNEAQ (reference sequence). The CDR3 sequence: CASMSLGETQYF. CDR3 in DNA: TGTGCCAGCATGTCGCTGGGAGAGACCCAGTACTTC.

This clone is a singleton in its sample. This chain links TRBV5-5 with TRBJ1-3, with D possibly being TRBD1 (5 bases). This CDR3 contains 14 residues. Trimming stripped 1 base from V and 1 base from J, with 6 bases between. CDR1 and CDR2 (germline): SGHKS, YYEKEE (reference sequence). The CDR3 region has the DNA TGTGCCAGCAGCTTGAGGGGTTCTGGAAACACCATATATTTT. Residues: CASSLRGSGNTIYF.

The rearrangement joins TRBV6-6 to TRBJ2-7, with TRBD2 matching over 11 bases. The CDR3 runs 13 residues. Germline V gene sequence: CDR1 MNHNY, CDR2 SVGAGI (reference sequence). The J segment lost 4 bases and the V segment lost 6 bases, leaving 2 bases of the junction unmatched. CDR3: CASRGLAAYEQYF. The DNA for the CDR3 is TGTGCCAGCAGGGGACTAGCGGCGTACGAGCAGTACTTC.

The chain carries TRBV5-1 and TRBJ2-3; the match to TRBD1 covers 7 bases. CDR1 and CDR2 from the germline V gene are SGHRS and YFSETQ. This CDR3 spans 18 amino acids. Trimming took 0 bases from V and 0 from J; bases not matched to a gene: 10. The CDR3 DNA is TGCGCCAGCAGCTTGGAGGCTGGGACAGAATTTAGCACAGATACGCAGTATTTT. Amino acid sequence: CASSLEAGTEFSTDTQYF.